The rows below give T cell receptor beta chains drawn from one sample of a study of cytomegalovirus exposure and HLA in healthy donors. Some clones are missing from TCRdb's copy, which holds only in-frame ones; the method was immunoSEQ multiplex PCR. Altogether under 250,000 clones are present, roughly 84% being singletons, with the ten largest covering 1.3%. Sequenced: PBMCs. The receptors derive from a human donor in good health. CDR3s include the opening cysteine and the closing phenylalanine or tryptophan.

v_call cdr3_length cdr3_aa
TRBV19 13 CASRTGLTDTQYF
TRBV12-5 15 CASAPGTSGENEQFF
TRBV1 18 CTSSQGGVREDSGNTIYF
TRBV6-5 13 CASRPGMNTEAFF
TRBV9 16 CASSVRLAGAGETQYF
TRBV29-1 11 CSVDRVTEQFF
TRBV28 15 CASSLMGSQNEKLFF
TRBV4-3 14 CASSQDLGAVGYTF
TRBV7-8 14 CASRPGTGVNEQFF
TRBV5-5 14 CASSSGTVSYEQYF
TRBV7-2 13 CASSLEGGRIAFF
TRBV5-8 13 CASGDIKGNEQFF
TRBV5-1 16 CASSLFPGGGTDTQYF
TRBV19 13 CASSIRENTEAFF
TRBV5-1 15 CASSLNRVMNTEAFF
TRBV7-2 16 CASSRGQAPSNQPQHF
TRBV29-1 18 CSVLNLGLAGGPSDTQYF
TRBV30 17 CAWSGLAGGGPYNEQFF
TRBV5-1 19 CASSLKPETALYSGNTIYF